This T cell receptor (beta chain) emerged from a study of CD8+ T cells in alopecia areata. cDNA prepared by RNA extraction and subsequent reverse transcription served as the template for sequencing. The repertoire was sequenced with immunoSEQ multiplex PCR; TCRdb's copy has only in-frame clones and lacks some. The table shows about 200,000 clones, with roughly 50% occurring only once. Between the trimmed V and J ends, which lost 5 bases and 7 bases, there was a span of 13 bases. Germline V gene sequence: CDR1 SGHRS, CDR2 YFSETQ. The CDR3 sequence is 14 residues long. The specimen was CD8+ T cells sorted from blood. The clonotype comes from a human donor in good health. The chain combines TRBV5-1 with TRBJ1-6, with D unclear. The CDR3 nucleotides read TGCGCCAGCAGTCTGGCTAGGGAGAATTCACCCCTCCACTTT. Its translation: CASSLARENSPLHF.